These T cell receptor beta chains were read from a single sample in a study of beta chain features in type 1 diabetes. Data came from immunoSEQ multiplex PCR; TCRdb stores just in-frame clones and leaves some out. In the table there are hundreds of thousands of clones, around 15% of which are singletons. The sequencing sample was made of naive CD4+ T cells from blood. The receptor set was obtained from a man aged 18 to 30 with type 1 diabetes. Both conserved end residues are part of each CDR3. A D gene is named only where the DNA matches it firmly. Only part of the rows carry a size: once, few, many, or a class if the clone is expanded.

D gene: .
V gene: TRBV29-1
J gene: TRBJ1-2
clone size: .
CDR3 DNA: TGCAGCGTTGAAGCGACCCCAGAAGGCTATGGCTACACCTTC
CDR3 protein: CSVEATPEGYGYTF

D gene: .
V gene: TRBV15
J gene: TRBJ1-2
clone size: few
CDR3 DNA: TGTGCCACCAGCAGAGATTCCCCAGGCGACTATGGCTACACCTTC
CDR3 protein: CATSRDSPGDYGYTF

D gene: TRBD1
V gene: TRBV9
J gene: TRBJ2-7
clone size: .
CDR3 DNA: TGTGCCAGCAGCGCGGACAGGGGGCGTCAGGAGCAGTACTTC
CDR3 protein: CASSADRGRQEQYF

D gene: .
V gene: TRBV7-9
J gene: TRBJ1-1
clone size: few
CDR3 DNA: TGTGCCAGCAGCTTTTCGGACATGAACACTGAAGCTTTCTTT
CDR3 protein: CASSFSDMNTEAFF

D gene: TRBD1
V gene: TRBV6-6
J gene: TRBJ1-2
clone size: .
CDR3 DNA: TGTGCCACCGGCCAGGGGGCAAATTATGGCTACACCTTC
CDR3 protein: CATGQGANYGYTF

D gene: .
V gene: TRBV5-1
J gene: TRBJ2-3
clone size: .
CDR3 DNA: TGCGCCAGCAGCTTGGGGGCTCCAGGGCTCGGCACAGATACGCAGTATTTT
CDR3 protein: CASSLGAPGLGTDTQYF

D gene: .
V gene: TRBV4-1
J gene: TRBJ1-4
clone size: few
CDR3 DNA: TGCGCCAGCAGCCAAGATCGACGCCCATCAGCAACTAATGAAAAACTGTTTTTT
CDR3 protein: CASSQDRRPSATNEKLFF

D gene: .
V gene: TRBV7-9
J gene: TRBJ2-7
clone size: few
CDR3 DNA: TGTGCCAGCAGCACCCCGTGGGGCGGCGAGCAGTACTTC
CDR3 protein: CASSTPWGGEQYF

D gene: .
V gene: TRBV6-5
J gene: TRBJ1-1
clone size: few
CDR3 DNA: TGTGCCAGCAGTTACGGCCGAGCTTTCTTT
CDR3 protein: CASSYGRAFF

D gene: .
V gene: TRBV6-1
J gene: TRBJ1-2
clone size: .
CDR3 DNA: TGTGCCAGCAGAGACGGCGGCTATGGCTACACCTTC
CDR3 protein: CASRDGGYGYTF

D gene: .
V gene: TRBV4-1
J gene: TRBJ1-3
clone size: few
CDR3 DNA: TGCGCCAGCAGCCTTACCCTCCGCCCAGGGACTGGAAACACCATATATTTT
CDR3 protein: CASSLTLRPGTGNTIYF

D gene: .
V gene: TRBV10-2
J gene: TRBJ2-3
clone size: .
CDR3 DNA: TGCGCCAGCAGTGATCAATTAGAAGCGCAGTATTTT
CDR3 protein: CASSDQLEAQYF

D gene: .
V gene: TRBV20-1
J gene: TRBJ1-2
clone size: .
CDR3 DNA: TGCAGTGCTAACAGCAACTATGGCTACACCTTC
CDR3 protein: CSANSNYGYTF

D gene: TRBD1
V gene: TRBV6-6
J gene: TRBJ2-1
clone size: few
CDR3 DNA: TGTGCCAGCAGTTCCCGGGACAGGGGGCATATTGATGAGCAGTTCTTC
CDR3 protein: CASSSRDRGHIDEQFF

D gene: TRBD1
V gene: TRBV30
J gene: TRBJ2-4
clone size: .
CDR3 DNA: TGTGCCTGGAGTCTAGGACAGGGTTGGAACATTCAGTACTTC
CDR3 protein: CAWSLGQGWNIQYF

D gene: .
V gene: TRBV7-2
J gene: TRBJ2-2
clone size: .
CDR3 DNA: TGTGCCAGCAACGTCCAAGGACCTCAGACCGGGGAGCTGTTTTTT
CDR3 protein: CASNVQGPQTGELFF

D gene: .
V gene: TRBV29-1
J gene: TRBJ1-6
clone size: .
CDR3 DNA: TGCAGCGCTTCGGACACCGGTAATTCACCCCTCCACTTT
CDR3 protein: CSASDTGNSPLHF

D gene: .
V gene: TRBV6-5
J gene: TRBJ2-7
clone size: few
CDR3 DNA: TGTGCCAGCAGCCTCTATGACGAGCAGTACTTC
CDR3 protein: CASSLYDEQYF

D gene: .
V gene: TRBV7-8
J gene: TRBJ1-4
clone size: .
CDR3 DNA: TGTGCCAGCAGATTGGGCCGGGGCGGAGGGGAAAAACTGTTTTTT
CDR3 protein: CASRLGRGGGEKLFF

D gene: .
V gene: TRBV6-5
J gene: TRBJ2-1
clone size: .
CDR3 DNA: TGTGCCAGCAGAAGAGGAGCCAGCAATGAGCAGTTCTTC
CDR3 protein: CASRRGASNEQFF

D gene: .
V gene: TRBV10-3
J gene: TRBJ1-1
clone size: few
CDR3 DNA: TGTGCCATCAGCCCCTCCGGGAACACTGAAGCTTTCTTT
CDR3 protein: CAISPSGNTEAFF

D gene: TRBD1
V gene: TRBV14
J gene: TRBJ2-1
clone size: few
CDR3 DNA: TGTGCCAGCAGGGGGACAGTAGACCTCGGGGAGTTCTTC
CDR3 protein: CASRGTVDLGEFF

D gene: .
V gene: TRBV19
J gene: TRBJ1-3
clone size: .
CDR3 DNA: TGTGCCAGTAGACGGGGCGGCTCCTCTGGAAACACCATATATTTT
CDR3 protein: CASRRGGSSGNTIYF

D gene: .
V gene: TRBV10-3
J gene: TRBJ2-3
clone size: .
CDR3 DNA: TGTGCCATCCCCGCGGGCCCAGATACGCAGTATTTT
CDR3 protein: CAIPAGPDTQYF

D gene: .
V gene: TRBV14
J gene: TRBJ2-7
clone size: once
CDR3 DNA: TGTGCCAGCAGCAGTCAAGTAGGTCCCTACGAGCAGTACTTC
CDR3 protein: CASSSQVGPYEQYF

D gene: TRBD1
V gene: TRBV29-1
J gene: TRBJ1-4
clone size: .
CDR3 DNA: TGCAGCGTCTCCGGGCAGGGGGTCGAAAAACTGTTTTTT
CDR3 protein: CSVSGQGVEKLFF

D gene: .
V gene: TRBV19
J gene: TRBJ1-1
clone size: .
CDR3 DNA: TGTGCCAGTACCCCCGGGGGTACGAACACTGAAGCTTTCTTT
CDR3 protein: CASTPGGTNTEAFF

D gene: .
V gene: TRBV7-2
J gene: TRBJ1-1
clone size: few
CDR3 DNA: TGTGCCAGCAGCGAAAGTGGGCGGAGGAACACTGAAGCTTTCTTT
CDR3 protein: CASSESGRRNTEAFF

D gene: TRBD1
V gene: TRBV29-1
J gene: TRBJ1-1
clone size: .
CDR3 DNA: TGCAGCGCCATAACCGGGACAGGGGGTTCCGTAGTCGGGAACACTGAAGCTTTCTTT
CDR3 protein: CSAITGTGGSVVGNTEAFF

D gene: .
V gene: TRBV21-1
J gene: TRBJ2-5
clone size: .
CDR3 DNA: TGTGCCAGCAGCAAACAGGGGGCGCATCTGGAGACCCAGTACTTC
CDR3 protein: CASSKQGAHLETQYF

D gene: .
V gene: TRBV19
J gene: TRBJ2-7
clone size: once
CDR3 DNA: TGTGCCAGTAGTTCTACAGGGGAGGGCTACGAGCAGTACTTC
CDR3 protein: CASSSTGEGYEQYF

D gene: .
V gene: TRBV18
J gene: TRBJ2-1
clone size: .
CDR3 DNA: TGTGCCAGCTCACCACGGGGGGGCGAATTGAGCTCCTACAATGAGCAGTTCTTC
CDR3 protein: CASSPRGGELSSYNEQFF

D gene: .
V gene: TRBV25-1
J gene: TRBJ2-7
clone size: few
CDR3 DNA: TGTGCCAGCAGTGATCAGGGTGAATACGAGCAGTACTTC
CDR3 protein: CASSDQGEYEQYF

D gene: .
V gene: TRBV28
J gene: TRBJ1-6
clone size: few
CDR3 DNA: TGTGCCAGCACGGAGCAGGGCTCACCCCTCCACTTT
CDR3 protein: CASTEQGSPLHF

D gene: .
V gene: TRBV5-1
J gene: TRBJ1-1
clone size: few
CDR3 DNA: TGCGCCAGCAGCTTGGGCAGCCCTTGGGCTGAAGCTTTCTTT
CDR3 protein: CASSLGSPWAEAFF

D gene: .
V gene: TRBV9
J gene: TRBJ2-5
clone size: .
CDR3 DNA: TGTGCCAGCAGCGGGGGAACTCAAGAGACCCAGTACTTC
CDR3 protein: CASSGGTQETQYF

D gene: TRBD1
V gene: TRBV6-6
J gene: TRBJ1-4
clone size: .
CDR3 DNA: TGTGCCAGCAGGCCCGGGACAGGGGATGAAAAACTGTTTTTT
CDR3 protein: CASRPGTGDEKLFF

D gene: TRBD2
V gene: TRBV30
J gene: TRBJ2-1
clone size: .
CDR3 DNA: TGTGCCTGGAGCGCGGGGGGGACCTACAATGAGCAGTTCTTC
CDR3 protein: CAWSAGGTYNEQFF

D gene: .
V gene: TRBV7-2
J gene: TRBJ1-1
clone size: .
CDR3 DNA: TGTGCCAGCAGCTTAGTTTCCGGGGGAACTGAAGCTTTCTTT
CDR3 protein: CASSLVSGGTEAFF

D gene: TRBD1
V gene: TRBV9
J gene: TRBJ2-3
clone size: few
CDR3 DNA: TGTGCCAGCAGCGCCCTGACAGGGGGTGATACGCAGTATTTT
CDR3 protein: CASSALTGGDTQYF

D gene: .
V gene: TRBV9
J gene: TRBJ2-2
clone size: .
CDR3 DNA: TGTGCCAGCAGCGCACAGGTGGGGATGTCCGGGGAGCTGTTTTTT
CDR3 protein: CASSAQVGMSGELFF

D gene: .
V gene: TRBV11-3
J gene: TRBJ2-3
clone size: .
CDR3 DNA: TGTGCCAGCAGCATTAGCACAGATACGCAGTATTTT
CDR3 protein: CASSISTDTQYF

D gene: .
V gene: TRBV27
J gene: TRBJ2-3
clone size: few
CDR3 DNA: TGTGCCAGCAGCCACCGGGACAGTCGGGGGGATACGCAGTATTTT
CDR3 protein: CASSHRDSRGDTQYF

D gene: TRBD2
V gene: TRBV4-2
J gene: TRBJ2-3
clone size: .
CDR3 DNA: TGTGCCAGCAGCCAAGAAGAGGGGATAGGGCGGGGGGCGGCGGCAGATACGCAGTATTTT
CDR3 protein: CASSQEEGIGRGAAADTQYF

D gene: TRBD1
V gene: TRBV5-6
J gene: TRBJ1-4
clone size: few
CDR3 DNA: TGTGCCAGCAGCTTCGACAGGGCTGAAAAACTGTTTTTT
CDR3 protein: CASSFDRAEKLFF

D gene: TRBD2
V gene: TRBV30
J gene: TRBJ2-3
clone size: .
CDR3 DNA: TGTGCCTGGACCGTCGGGGGGGTCGCAGATACGCAGTATTTT
CDR3 protein: CAWTVGGVADTQYF

D gene: .
V gene: TRBV7-8
J gene: TRBJ1-1
clone size: few
CDR3 DNA: TGTGCCAGCAGTCTGACAACCATGAACACTGAAGCTTTCTTT
CDR3 protein: CASSLTTMNTEAFF

D gene: .
V gene: TRBV27
J gene: TRBJ2-7
clone size: .
CDR3 DNA: TGTGCCAGCAGTGAGAGGGACGGAACCCTCTACGAGCAGTACTTC
CDR3 protein: CASSERDGTLYEQYF

D gene: TRBD2
V gene: TRBV28
J gene: TRBJ2-1
clone size: few
CDR3 DNA: TGTGCCAGCAGTTTTCTAGCGGGGGGGCGGAATGAGCAGTTCTTC
CDR3 protein: CASSFLAGGRNEQFF

D gene: .
V gene: TRBV19
J gene: TRBJ2-5
clone size: few
CDR3 DNA: TGTGCCAGTAGTATAGCCCATAGCCAGCAGCAGACCCAGTACTTC
CDR3 protein: CASSIAHSQQQTQYF

D gene: .
V gene: TRBV19
J gene: TRBJ1-2
clone size: .
CDR3 DNA: TGTGCCAGTAGTATAGAGGCAGGGTTCTATGGCTACACCTTC
CDR3 protein: CASSIEAGFYGYTF

D gene: .
V gene: TRBV19
J gene: TRBJ1-2
clone size: few
CDR3 DNA: TGTGCCAGTAGTATAGCGGTGGAGACCACTAACTATGGCTACACCTTC
CDR3 protein: CASSIAVETTNYGYTF

D gene: .
V gene: TRBV2
J gene: TRBJ1-5
clone size: .
CDR3 DNA: TGTGCCAGCAGTGAAAGGCTGGGTAGCAATCAGCCCCAGCATTTT
CDR3 protein: CASSERLGSNQPQHF

D gene: TRBD1
V gene: TRBV2
J gene: TRBJ2-2
clone size: .
CDR3 DNA: TGTGCCAGCAGTCCCCTCCAGGGGGACACCGGGGAGCTGTTTTTT
CDR3 protein: CASSPLQGDTGELFF

D gene: .
V gene: TRBV30
J gene: TRBJ1-1
clone size: .
CDR3 DNA: TGTGCCTGGAGTGTACTTGCCACTGAAGCTTTCTTT
CDR3 protein: CAWSVLATEAFF